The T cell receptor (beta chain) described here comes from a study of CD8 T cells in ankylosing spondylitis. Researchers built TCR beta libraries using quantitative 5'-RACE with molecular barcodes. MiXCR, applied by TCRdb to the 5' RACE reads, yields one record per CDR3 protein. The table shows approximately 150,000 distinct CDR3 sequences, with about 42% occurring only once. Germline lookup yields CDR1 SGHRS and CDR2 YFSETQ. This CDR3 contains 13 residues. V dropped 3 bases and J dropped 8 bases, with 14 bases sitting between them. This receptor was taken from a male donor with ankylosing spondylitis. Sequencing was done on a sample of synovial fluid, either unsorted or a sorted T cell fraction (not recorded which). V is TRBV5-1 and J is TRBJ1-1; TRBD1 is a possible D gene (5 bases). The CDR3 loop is CASSSFPGKEAFF. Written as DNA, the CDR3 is TGCGCCAGCAGCTCGTTCCCAGGGAAAGAAGCTTTCTTT.